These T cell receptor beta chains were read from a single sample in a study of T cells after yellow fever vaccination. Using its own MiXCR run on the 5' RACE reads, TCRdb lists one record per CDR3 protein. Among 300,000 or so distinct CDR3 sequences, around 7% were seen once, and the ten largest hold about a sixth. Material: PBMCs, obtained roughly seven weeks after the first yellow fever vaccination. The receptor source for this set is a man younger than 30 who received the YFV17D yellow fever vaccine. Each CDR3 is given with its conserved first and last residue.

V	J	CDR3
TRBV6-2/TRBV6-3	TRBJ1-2	CAGATTNYGYTF
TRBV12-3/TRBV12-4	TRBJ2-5	CASKYFTGETQYF
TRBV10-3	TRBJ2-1	CATLSTTGRRDEQFF
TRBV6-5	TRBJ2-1	CASSYNTFTQEQFF
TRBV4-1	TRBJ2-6	CASSEDPGQGIPGANVLTF
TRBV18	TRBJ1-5	CASSQEGGASSNQPQHF
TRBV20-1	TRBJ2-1	CSARDRQQGGYNEQFF
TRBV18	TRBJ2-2	CASSRPSGTANTGELFF
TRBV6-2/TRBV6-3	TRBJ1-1	CASSYFKNTEAFF
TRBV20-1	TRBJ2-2	CSARGPFTGELFF
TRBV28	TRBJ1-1	CASSSAGQGHTEAFF
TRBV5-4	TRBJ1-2	CASSNANYGYTF
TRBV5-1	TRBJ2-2	CASSLGYNTGELFF
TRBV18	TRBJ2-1	CASSPVRGQDNEQFF
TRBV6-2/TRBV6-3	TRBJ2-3	CASRPGTSGHTDTQYF
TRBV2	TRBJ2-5	CASSEASGGETQYF
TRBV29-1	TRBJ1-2	CSVRRTENYGYTF
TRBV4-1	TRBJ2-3	CASSQDQGFADTQYF
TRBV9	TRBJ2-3	CASSSEGTAANTQYF
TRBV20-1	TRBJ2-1	CSARERRDNEQFF
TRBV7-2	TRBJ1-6	CASRPGAQSPLHF
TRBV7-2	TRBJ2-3	CASSLESGGRTDTQYF
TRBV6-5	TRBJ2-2	CASSYLGSTGELFF